This passage covers 18 T cell receptor beta chains from one sample sequenced in a study of cytomegalovirus exposure and HLA in healthy donors. TCRdb's table, derived via immunoSEQ multiplex PCR, lists solely in-frame clones and lacks some. This repertoire shows 200,000 to 250,000 clones, around 90% found once; its top ten account for more than 0.85%. Sequenced material: PBMCs. These receptors all stem from a woman aged 18-35 years in good health and CMV-seronegative.

V gene TRBV29-1 combines with J gene TRBJ1-2, with D unresolved. Germline V CDR1 and CDR2: SQVTM, ANQGSEA. This CDR3 has 15 residues. Between the trimmed V and J ends, which lost 6 bases and 7 bases, there was a span of 24 bases. CDR3 in DNA: TGCAGCGTGGAGAACGGGGTAGACTCTGCGGGTGGCTACACCTTC. Its translation: CSVENGVDSAGGYTF.

The chain couples TRBV27 to TRBJ2-5, with unresolved D. V was shortened by 6 bases and J by 5 bases, with 19 bases between the two germline ends. CDR3 length: 15 amino acids. The germline CDR1 and CDR2 sequences are MNHEY and SMNVEV (reference sequence). The DNA for the CDR3 is TGTGCCAGCAGGCCACGTGGCCCAGGTGGGGAGACCCAGTACTTC. This codes for CASRPRGPGGETQYF.

V and J are TRBV2 and TRBJ2-7; D is perhaps TRBD2 (6 bases). Germline lookup yields CDR1 SNHLY and CDR2 FYNNEI. CDR3 length: 14 amino acids. The V end was cut by 3 bases, the J end by 2 bases, with 11 bases between. This chain's CDR3 is CASSEGGGPYEQYF. The CDR3 DNA follows: TGTGCCAGCAGTGAGGGAGGAGGACCCTACGAGCAGTACTTC.

The chain joins TRBV19 to TRBJ1-2; possible D gene TRBD1, 5 bases. This CDR3 comprises 12 residues. The V gene's germline CDR1 is LNHDA and CDR2 SQIVND (reference sequence). V lost 9 bases to trimming and J lost 8 bases, with 16 bases between them. The DNA of the CDR3 is TGTGCCAGCAGGGAGGGGTTAAGAGGCTACACCTTC. As protein: CASREGLRGYTF.

V usage is TRBV9 and J usage is TRBJ2-1; 14 bases match TRBD2. This CDR3 is built from 19 residues. J was trimmed by 9 bases and V by 3 bases; bases with no gene match: 17. Germline V CDR1 and CDR2: SGDLS, YYNGEE. In nucleotides, the CDR3 is TGTGCCAGCAGCGGGCAGGGGACTAGCGGGAGACGTTGGCTCGGTGAGCAGTTCTTC. It codes for CASSGQGTSGRRWLGEQFF.

This clone has just a few counts. The V call is TRBV11-2, the J call TRBJ2-7; D unresolved. The CDR3 sequence is 14 residues long. Trimming took off 6 bases at V and 4 bases at J, with 16 bases between the two ends. From germline, CDR1 is SGHAT and CDR2 FQNNGV. The CDR3 DNA reads TGTGCCAGCAGTCCCCCTACAGTCCGGTACGAGCAGTACTTC. This translates into CASSPPTVRYEQYF.

V is TRBV5-8 and J is TRBJ2-1; 10 bases are a match to TRBD2. Trimming cost V 3 bases and J 0 bases; bases outside gene matches: 6. There are 17 residues in the CDR3. Germline loops: CDR1 SGHTS, CDR2 YDEGEE. CDR3 protein: CASSSGTSASSYNEQFF. The CDR3 region has the DNA TGTGCCAGCAGCTCCGGGACTAGCGCAAGCTCCTACAATGAGCAGTTCTTC.

The V call is TRBV5-4, the J call TRBJ2-1; TRBD2 matches at 10 bases. Germline assignment: CDR1 SGHNT and CDR2 YYREEE (reference sequence). With V trimmed by 5 bases and J by 3 bases, 5 bases remained unmatched. There are 15 residues in the CDR3. CDR3 nucleotide sequence: TGTGCCAGCAGTCAGCGGGAGGGGAGCTACAATGAGCAGTTCTTC. Protein product: CASSQREGSYNEQFF.

The CDR3 nucleotides are TGCGCCAGCAGTGAGGGCGTAGGGGCGACAACCTTGGGCTACACCTTC. Residues: CASSEGVGATTLGYTF. The chain is built from TRBV10-1 and TRBJ1-2, with a possible D match to TRBD1 (5 bases). The germline gives CDR1 WNHNN, CDR2 SYGVQD (reference sequence). The CDR3 extends over 16 amino acids. V was cut by 2 bases and J by 8 bases, with 21 bases left in between.

This chain joins TRBV18 and TRBJ2-3; maybe TRBD1 (6 bases). There are 13 residues in the CDR3. The germline V gene encodes CDR1 KGHSH and CDR2 LQKENI. Trimming took 4 bases from V and 4 from J, leaving 9 bases between them. In DNA, the CDR3 is TGTGCCAGCTCACGAGGACAGCCAGATACGCAGTATTTT. Amino acids: CASSRGQPDTQYF.

The gene calls are TRBV11-3 and TRBJ2-2; 7 bases fit TRBD2. There are 17 residues in the CDR3. Unmatched junction bases numbered 9, after V lost 4 bases and J lost 1 base. Germline loops: CDR1 SGHNT, CDR2 YENEEA. CDR3 sequence reads: CASSSVGWEGNTGELFF. The CDR3 bases are TGTGCCAGCAGCTCGGTTGGGTGGGAGGGGAACACCGGGGAGCTGTTTTTT.

V is TRBV10-1 and J is TRBJ2-1; 10 bases align to TRBD2. Per the germline V gene, CDR1 is WNHNN and CDR2 is SYGVQD (reference sequence). The CDR3 loop spans 17 amino acids. V lost 2 bases, J lost 0 bases, and 4 bases stayed unmatched. The CDR3 is CASSERASGSSYNEQFF. The DNA of the CDR3 is TGCGCCAGCAGTGAGAGGGCTAGCGGGAGCTCCTACAATGAGCAGTTCTTC.

The rearrangement links TRBV19 to TRBJ1-5; possible D gene TRBD1, 5 bases. V gave up 1 base and J gave up 0 bases, with 7 bases separating them. Per the germline V gene, CDR1 is LNHDA and CDR2 is SQIVND (reference sequence). This CDR3 contains 15 residues. CDR3 nucleotide sequence: TGTGCCAGTAGTATAGGGGGCAGTAGCAATCAGCCCCAGCATTTT. Translating gives CASSIGGSSNQPQHF.

The chain joins TRBV6-5 to TRBJ2-7; TRBD2 matches at 12 bases. The CDR3 consists of 14 residues. The V segment lost 5 bases and the J segment 1 base; nucleotides outside the gene matches: 0. Per germline, CDR1 MNHEY and CDR2 SVGAGI. CDR3 in DNA: TGTGCCAGCAGTCTAGCGGGAGGGTCCTACGAGCAGTACTTC. Translated: CASSLAGGSYEQYF.

The chain combines TRBV5-6 with TRBJ1-2; D perhaps matches TRBD1 (6 bases). Between the trimmed V and J ends, which lost 1 base and 5 bases, there was a span of 12 bases. In germline, CDR1 is SGHDT, CDR2 YYEEEE. The CDR3 totals 14 residues. The CDR3 sequence is CASSLRAGDYGYTF. As DNA, the CDR3 is TGTGCCAGCAGCTTGAGGGCAGGGGATTATGGCTACACCTTC.

The chain has TRBV10-3 and TRBJ2-1, with TRBD2 matching 11 bases. CDR1 is ENHRY, CDR2 SYGVKD, per germline. This CDR3 spans 14 amino acids. The trim removed 10 bases at V and 6 bases at J, leaving 8 bases unmatched. The CDR3 region is CATRSGRAANEQFF. CDR3 bases: TGTGCCACCCGTAGCGGGAGGGCCGCCAATGAGCAGTTCTTC.

The chain couples TRBV7-2 to TRBJ1-2; a possible D gene is TRBD1 (5 bases). Trimming removed 1 base at V and 7 bases at J, with 16 bases between. CDR1 is SGHTA, CDR2 FQGNSA, per germline. The CDR3 covers 15 residues. Here the CDR3 DNA reads TGTGCCAGCAGCTTAGAGTCTCTGCGGGGCGGTGGCTACACCTTC. Its translation: CASSLESLRGGGYTF.

The chain is built from TRBV28 and TRBJ2-7, with 7 nucleotides matching TRBD2. J lost 2 bases, V lost 5 bases, and 9 bases had no gene match. The CDR3 has 15 amino acids. The germline V gene encodes CDR1 MDHEN and CDR2 SYDVKM. The CDR3 DNA reads TGTGCCAGCAGTCCCCCGGGCGGGAGTCCCTACGAGCAGTACTTC. Its protein product is CASSPPGGSPYEQYF.